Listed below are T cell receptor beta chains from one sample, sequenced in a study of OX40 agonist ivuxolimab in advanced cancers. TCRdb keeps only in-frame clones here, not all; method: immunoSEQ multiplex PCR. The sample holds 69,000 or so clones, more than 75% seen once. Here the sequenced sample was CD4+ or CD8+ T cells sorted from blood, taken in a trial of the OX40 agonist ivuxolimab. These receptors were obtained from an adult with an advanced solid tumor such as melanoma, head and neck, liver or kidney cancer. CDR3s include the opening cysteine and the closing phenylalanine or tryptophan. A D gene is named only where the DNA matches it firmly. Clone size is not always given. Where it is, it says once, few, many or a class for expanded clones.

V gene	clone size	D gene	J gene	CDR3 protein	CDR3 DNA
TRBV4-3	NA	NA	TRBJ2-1	CASSQVRGGPTEQFF	TGCGCCAGCAGCCAAGTGAGGGGGGGCCCGACGGAGCAGTTCTTC
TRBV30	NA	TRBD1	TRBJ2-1	CAWSSQGATEQFF	TGTGCCTGGAGTTCACAGGGGGCGACTGAGCAGTTCTTC
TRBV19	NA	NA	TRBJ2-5	CASSYGANRAQYF	TGTGCCAGTAGCTACGGGGCCAACCGGGCCCAGTACTTC
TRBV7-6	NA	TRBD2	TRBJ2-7	CASSSQRLAGARSSYEQYF	TGTGCCAGCAGCTCGCAACGACTAGCGGGGGCCCGAAGCTCCTACGAGCAGTACTTC
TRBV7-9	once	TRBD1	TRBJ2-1	CASSFGQGVNEQFF	TGTGCCAGCAGCTTTGGACAGGGGGTAAATGAGCAGTTCTTC
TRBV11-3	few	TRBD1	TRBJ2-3	CASSSGQGIRTDTQYF	TGTGCCAGCAGCTCGGGACAGGGGATCAGGACAGATACGCAGTATTTT
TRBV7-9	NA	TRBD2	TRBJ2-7	CASSKREGVSEQYF	TGTGCCAGCAGCAAACGGGAGGGCGTGAGCGAGCAGTACTTC
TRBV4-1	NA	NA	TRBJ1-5	CASSQERDQPQHF	TGCGCCAGCAGCCAAGAACGGGATCAGCCCCAGCATTTT
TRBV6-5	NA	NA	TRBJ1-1	CASSYSGKSNSEAFF	TGTGCCAGCAGTTACTCAGGCAAATCGAACTCTGAAGCTTTCTTT
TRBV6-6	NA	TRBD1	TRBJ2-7	CASGDRGRPYEQYF	TGTGCCAGCGGTGACAGGGGGAGGCCCTACGAGCAGTACTTC
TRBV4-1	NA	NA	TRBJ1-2	CASSHPRDGYTF	TGCGCCAGCAGCCATCCCAGAGATGGCTACACCTTC
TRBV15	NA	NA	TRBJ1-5	CATSRDRDVEQPQHF	TGTGCCACCAGCAGAGATCGGGACGTAGAACAGCCCCAGCATTTT
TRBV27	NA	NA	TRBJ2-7	CASSSRRLNSYEQYF	TGTGCCAGCAGTTCCCGACGGTTAAACTCCTACGAGCAGTACTTC
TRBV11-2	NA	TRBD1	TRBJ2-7	CASSLVGQVYEQYF	TGTGCCAGCAGCTTGGTAGGACAGGTCTACGAGCAGTACTTC
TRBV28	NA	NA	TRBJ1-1	CASSPGFDTEAFF	TGTGCCAGCAGCCCAGGGTTTGACACTGAAGCTTTCTTT
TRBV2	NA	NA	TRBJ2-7	CALRGGSSYEQYF	TGTGCCCTTCGGGGAGGAAGCTCCTACGAGCAGTACTTC
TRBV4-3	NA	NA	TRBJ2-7	CASSRDFRYEQYF	TGCGCCAGCAGCCGGGACTTCCGCTACGAGCAGTACTTC
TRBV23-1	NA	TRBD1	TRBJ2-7	CASKSRDRDSYEQYF	TGCGCCAGCAAGAGCCGGGACAGGGACTCCTACGAGCAGTACTTC
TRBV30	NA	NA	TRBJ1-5	CAWSVTGASNQPQHF	TGTGCCTGGAGTGTAACCGGGGCAAGCAATCAGCCCCAGCATTTT
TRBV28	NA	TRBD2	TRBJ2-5	CASSFAGGPQETQYF	TGTGCCAGCAGTTTTGCGGGGGGCCCCCAAGAGACCCAGTACTTC
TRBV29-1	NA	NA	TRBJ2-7	CSVTSSYEQYF	TGCAGCGTTACCAGCTCCTACGAGCAGTACTTC
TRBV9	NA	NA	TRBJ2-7	CASSTGPSSYEQYF	TGTGCCAGCAGCACTGGACCAAGCTCCTACGAGCAGTACTTC
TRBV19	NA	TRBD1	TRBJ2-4	CASSLQGTLAKNIQYF	TGTGCCAGTAGTCTACAGGGGACCCTAGCCAAAAACATTCAGTACTTC
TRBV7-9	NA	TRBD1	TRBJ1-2	CASSYPYRDRGYTF	TGTGCCAGCAGCTATCCTTACAGGGACAGGGGCTACACCTTC
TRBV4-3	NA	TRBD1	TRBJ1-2	CASSQDDRAVDYGYTF	TGCGCCAGCAGCCAAGATGACAGGGCGGTCGACTATGGCTACACCTTC
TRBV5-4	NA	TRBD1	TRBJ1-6	CASRSTGQGNYNSPLHF	TGTGCCAGCAGGTCGACGGGACAGGGAAATTATAATTCACCCCTCCACTTT
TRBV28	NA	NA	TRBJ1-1	CASTLQPGNTEAFF	TGTGCCAGCACTCTCCAACCGGGGAACACTGAAGCTTTCTTT
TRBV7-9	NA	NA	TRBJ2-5	CASSLILGHQETQYF	TGTGCCAGCAGCTTAATCTTGGGGCACCAAGAGACCCAGTACTTC
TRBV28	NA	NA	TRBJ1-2	CASSTQGAHNGYTF	TGTGCCAGCAGTACACAGGGTGCCCATAATGGCTACACCTTC
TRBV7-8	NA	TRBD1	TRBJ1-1	CASRRQTGGGTEAFF	TGTGCCAGCAGGCGTCAGACAGGGGGCGGCACTGAAGCTTTCTTT
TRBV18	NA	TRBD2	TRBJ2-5	CASSRRTSGAQETQYF	TGTGCCAGCTCACGACGGACTAGCGGGGCACAAGAGACCCAGTACTTC
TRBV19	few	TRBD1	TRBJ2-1	CASSFLPGQINYNEQFF	TGTGCCAGTAGTTTTTTGCCGGGACAGATTAACTACAATGAGCAGTTCTTC
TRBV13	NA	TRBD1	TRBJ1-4	CASSLFSQGAGNEKLFF	TGTGCCAGCAGCTTATTCTCTCAGGGGGCGGGTAATGAAAAACTGTTTTTT